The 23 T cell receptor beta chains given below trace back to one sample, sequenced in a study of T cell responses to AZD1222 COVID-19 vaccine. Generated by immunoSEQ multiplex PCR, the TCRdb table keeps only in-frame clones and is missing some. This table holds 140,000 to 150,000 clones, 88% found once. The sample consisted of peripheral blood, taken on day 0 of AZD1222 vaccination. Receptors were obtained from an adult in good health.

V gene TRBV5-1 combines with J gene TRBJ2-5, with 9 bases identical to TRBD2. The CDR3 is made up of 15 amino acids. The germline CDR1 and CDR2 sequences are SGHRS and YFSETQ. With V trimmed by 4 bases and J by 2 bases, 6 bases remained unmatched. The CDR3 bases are TGCGCCAGCAGCCTACTAGCGGGTATTCAAGAGACCCAGTACTTC. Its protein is CASSLLAGIQETQYF. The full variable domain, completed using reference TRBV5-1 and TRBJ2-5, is KAGVTQTPRYLIKTRGQQVTLSCSPISGHRSVSWYQQTPGQGLQFLFEYFSETQRNKGNFPGRFSGRQFSNSRSEMNVSTLELGDSALYLCASSLLAGIQETQYFGPGTRLLVL.

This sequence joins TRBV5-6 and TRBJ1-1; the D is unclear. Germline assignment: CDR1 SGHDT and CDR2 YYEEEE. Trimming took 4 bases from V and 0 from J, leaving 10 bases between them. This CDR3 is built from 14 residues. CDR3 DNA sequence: TGTGCCAGCAGCGCCCGGTGGGTGAACACTGAAGCTTTCTTT. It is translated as CASSARWVNTEAFF.

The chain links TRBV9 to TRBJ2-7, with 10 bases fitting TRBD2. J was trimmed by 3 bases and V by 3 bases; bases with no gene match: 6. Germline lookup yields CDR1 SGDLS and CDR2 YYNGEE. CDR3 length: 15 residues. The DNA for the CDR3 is TGTGCCAGCAGCGGGGACGGGACTAGCGTCTACGAGCAGTACTTC. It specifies CASSGDGTSVYEQYF.

The CDR3 sequence is CASRPPGQGEAFF. CDR3 in DNA: TGTGCCAGTAGACCACCGGGACAGGGTGAAGCTTTCTTT. This rearrangement joins TRBV19 to TRBJ1-1, with TRBD1 matching 9 bases. V shed 6 bases, J shed 7 bases, and the junction held 6 bases outside the gene matches. Looked up from germline, CDR1 is LNHDA and CDR2 is SQIVND (reference sequence). The CDR3 has 13 amino acids.

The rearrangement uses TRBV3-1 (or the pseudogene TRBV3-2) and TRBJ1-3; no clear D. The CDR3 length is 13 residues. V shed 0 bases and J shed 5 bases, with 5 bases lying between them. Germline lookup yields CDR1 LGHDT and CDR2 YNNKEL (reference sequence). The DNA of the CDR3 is TGTGCCAGCAGCCAAGAATGGCGAAACACCATATATTTT. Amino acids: CASSQEWRNTIYF.

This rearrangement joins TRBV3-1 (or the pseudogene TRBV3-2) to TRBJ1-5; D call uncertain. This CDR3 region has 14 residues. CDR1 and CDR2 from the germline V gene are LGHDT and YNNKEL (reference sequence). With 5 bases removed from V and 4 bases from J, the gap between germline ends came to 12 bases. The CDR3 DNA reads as TGTGCCAGCAGCAGATCCGGGTCAAATCAGCCCCAGCATTTT. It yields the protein CASSRSGSNQPQHF.

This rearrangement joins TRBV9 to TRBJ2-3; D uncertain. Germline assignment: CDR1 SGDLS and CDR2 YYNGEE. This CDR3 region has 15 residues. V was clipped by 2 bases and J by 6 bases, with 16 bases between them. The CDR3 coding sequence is TGTGCCAGCAGCGTTACCAGCGCCCCCATGGATACGCAGTATTTT. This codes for CASSVTSAPMDTQYF.

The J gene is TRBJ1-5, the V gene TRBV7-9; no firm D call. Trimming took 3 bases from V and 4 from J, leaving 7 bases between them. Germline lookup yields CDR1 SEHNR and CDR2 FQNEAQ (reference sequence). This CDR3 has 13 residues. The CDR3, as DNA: TGTGCCAGCAGCTTTGACGGAAATCAGCCCCAGCATTTT. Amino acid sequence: CASSFDGNQPQHF.

This chain's CDR3 is CASSPSTGQNYGYTF. The CDR3 coding sequence is TGTGCCAGCAGCCCTTCCACGGGACAGAACTATGGCTACACCTTC. V gene TRBV5-5 combines with J gene TRBJ1-2; 7 bases align to TRBD1. Germline V gene lookup returns CDR1 SGHKS and CDR2 YYEKEE (reference sequence). The CDR3 consists of 15 residues. The V segment lost 4 bases and the J segment 2 bases; nucleotides outside the gene matches: 8.

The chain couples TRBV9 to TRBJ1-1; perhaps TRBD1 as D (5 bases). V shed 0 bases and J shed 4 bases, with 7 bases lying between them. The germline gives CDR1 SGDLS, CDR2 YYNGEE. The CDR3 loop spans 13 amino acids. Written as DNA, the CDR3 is TGTGCCAGCAGCGTAGCTCAGGGCACTGAAGCTTTCTTT. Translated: CASSVAQGTEAFF.

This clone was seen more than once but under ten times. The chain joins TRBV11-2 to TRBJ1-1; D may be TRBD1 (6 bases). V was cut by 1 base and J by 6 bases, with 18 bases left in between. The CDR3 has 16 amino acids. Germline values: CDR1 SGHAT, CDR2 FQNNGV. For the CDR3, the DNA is TGTGCCAGCAGCTTAGTTTGGAACAGGGATAGGGCTGAAGCTTTCTTT. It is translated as CASSLVWNRDRAEAFF.

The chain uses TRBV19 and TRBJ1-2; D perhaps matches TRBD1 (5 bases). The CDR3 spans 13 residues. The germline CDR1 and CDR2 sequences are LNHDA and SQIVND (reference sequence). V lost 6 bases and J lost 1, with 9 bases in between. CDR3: CASSQDNNYGYTF. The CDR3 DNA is TGTGCCAGTAGCCAGGACAATAACTATGGCTACACCTTC.

For the CDR3, the DNA is TGTGCCAGTAGTGAGGGGGTGAATCAGCCCCAGCATTTT. It yields the protein CASSEGVNQPQHF. The chain is built from TRBV19 and TRBJ1-5, with a weak D call TRBD1 (6 bases). Trimming removed 5 bases from V and 4 bases from J, with 9 bases in between. The CDR3 sequence is 13 residues long. Germline-derived CDR1 and CDR2 are LNHDA and SQIVND (reference sequence).

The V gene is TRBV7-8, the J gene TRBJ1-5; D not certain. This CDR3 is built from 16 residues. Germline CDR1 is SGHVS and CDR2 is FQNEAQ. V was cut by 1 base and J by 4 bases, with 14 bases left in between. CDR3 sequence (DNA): TGTGCCAGCAGCTTAGGTTCGGGTCTAGTAAATCAGCCCCAGCATTTT. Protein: CASSLGSGLVNQPQHF.

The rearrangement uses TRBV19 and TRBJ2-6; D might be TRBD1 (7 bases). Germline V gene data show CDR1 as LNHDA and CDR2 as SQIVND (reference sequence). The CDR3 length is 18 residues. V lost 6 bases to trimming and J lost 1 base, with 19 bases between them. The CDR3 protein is CASSPRGDSVSGANVLTF. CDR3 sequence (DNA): TGTGCCAGTAGCCCTCGCGGGGACAGCGTATCTGGGGCCAACGTCCTGACTTTC.

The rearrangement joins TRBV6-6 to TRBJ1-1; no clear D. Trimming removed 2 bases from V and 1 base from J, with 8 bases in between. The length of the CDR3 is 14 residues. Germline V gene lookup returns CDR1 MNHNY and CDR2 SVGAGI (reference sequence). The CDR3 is CASSYGRTNTEAFF. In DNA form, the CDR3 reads TGTGCCAGCAGTTACGGCCGGACGAACACTGAAGCTTTCTTT.

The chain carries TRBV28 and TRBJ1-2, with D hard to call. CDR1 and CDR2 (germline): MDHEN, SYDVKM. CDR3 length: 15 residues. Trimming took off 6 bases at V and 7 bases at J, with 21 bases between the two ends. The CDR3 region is CASSPNPHSTAGYTF. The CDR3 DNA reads TGTGCCAGCAGCCCAAATCCTCATTCTACCGCTGGCTACACCTTC.

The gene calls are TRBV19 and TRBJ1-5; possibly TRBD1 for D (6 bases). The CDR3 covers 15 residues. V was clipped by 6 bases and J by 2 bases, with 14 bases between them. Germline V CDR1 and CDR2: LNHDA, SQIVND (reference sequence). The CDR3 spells CASSTTGRGNQPQHF. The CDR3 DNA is TGTGCCAGTAGCACCACAGGGCGAGGCAATCAGCCCCAGCATTTT.

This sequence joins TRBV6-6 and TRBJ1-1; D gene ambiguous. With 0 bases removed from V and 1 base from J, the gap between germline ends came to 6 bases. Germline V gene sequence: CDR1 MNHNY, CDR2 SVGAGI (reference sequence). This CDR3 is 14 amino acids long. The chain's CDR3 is CASSYSRQNTEAFF. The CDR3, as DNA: TGTGCCAGCAGTTACTCGAGACAGAACACTGAAGCTTTCTTT.

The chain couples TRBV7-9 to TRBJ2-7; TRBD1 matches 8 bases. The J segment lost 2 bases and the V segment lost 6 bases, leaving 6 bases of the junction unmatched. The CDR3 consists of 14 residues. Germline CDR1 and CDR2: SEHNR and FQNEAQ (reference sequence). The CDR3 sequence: CASSGTGVTYEQYF. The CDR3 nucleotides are TGTGCCAGCAGTGGGACAGGAGTCACCTACGAGCAGTACTTC.

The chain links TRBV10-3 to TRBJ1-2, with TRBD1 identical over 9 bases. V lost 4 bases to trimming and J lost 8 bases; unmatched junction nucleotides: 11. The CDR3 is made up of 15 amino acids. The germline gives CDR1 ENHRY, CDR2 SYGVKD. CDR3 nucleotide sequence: TGTGCCATCAGTGGGCCGGGGACAGGGACGGTCGGCTACACCTTC. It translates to CAISGPGTGTVGYTF.

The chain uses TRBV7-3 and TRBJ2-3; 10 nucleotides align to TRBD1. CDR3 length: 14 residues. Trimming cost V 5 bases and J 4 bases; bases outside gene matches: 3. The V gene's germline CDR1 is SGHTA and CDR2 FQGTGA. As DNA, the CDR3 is TGTGCCAGCAGCGAGGACAGGGGGTCAGATACGCAGTATTTT. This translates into CASSEDRGSDTQYF.

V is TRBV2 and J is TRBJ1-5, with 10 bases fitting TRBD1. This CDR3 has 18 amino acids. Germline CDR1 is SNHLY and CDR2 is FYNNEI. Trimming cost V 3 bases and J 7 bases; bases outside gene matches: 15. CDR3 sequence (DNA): TGTGCCAGCAGTGAGCCCCGGGAGGGACAGGGGAACGAACAGCCCCAGCATTTT. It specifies CASSEPREGQGNEQPQHF.